This record concerns one T cell receptor (beta chain) sequence. Germline CDR1 is SGHVS and CDR2 is FNYEAQ. V lost 5 bases and J 4 bases, leaving 18 bases between the germline ends. This CDR3 region has 16 residues. Authors' data handling: Amplification with reference gene primers provided the estimates of nucleated cell counts. Repertoires were generated with immunoSEQ multiplex PCR, while TCRdb's copy carries only in-frame clones and drops some. That table gives V, J and clone size, and the DNA gave D and trimming. The sample has about 210,000 clones, around 87% seen once. The data belong to a study of blood T cell repertoires in COVID-19. Whole-study context: Either two negative PCRs, clearance, or symptom resolution qualified Cohort 3 donors as recovered. Samples taken during acute and convalescent COVID-19 were collected in the United States, Italy and Spain. Sources were T cells, B-cell-depleted T cells, or PBMCs; the material itself was cDNA or gDNA.

V is TRBV7-6 and J is TRBJ2-1; a possible D gene is TRBD2 (7 bases). The TCR comes from a man between 25 and 39 years old in a cohort exposed to, infected with or recovered from COVID-19 (not recorded which). Sample: PBMCs or T cells enriched from blood (not recorded which). The CDR3 DNA sequence: TGTGCCAGCAGCACCGTCTCGGGGGGCTGGTACAATGAGCAGTTCTTC. Translation gives CASSTVSGGWYNEQFF.